These 26 T cell receptor beta chains share one sample of origin, sequenced in a study of blood T cell repertoires in COVID-19. Generated by immunoSEQ multiplex PCR, the TCRdb table keeps only in-frame clones and is missing some. The sample includes 300,000 or so clones, around 90% of them seen just once. The sequencing sample was made of peripheral blood. All receptors derive from a middle-aged woman with acute or convalescent COVID-19.

The chain joins TRBV19 to TRBJ1-4; D is perhaps TRBD1 (6 bases). This CDR3 is built from 15 residues. Germline V gene sequence: CDR1 LNHDA, CDR2 SQIVND (reference sequence). Trimming shortened V by 5 bases and J by 8 bases, and 18 bases separated the two germline ends. The CDR3 DNA is TGTGCCAGTAGTCCTAAGCAGGGGTTCGGGGAAAAACTGTTTTTT. This sequence encodes CASSPKQGFGEKLFF.

The CDR3 DNA reads TGTGCCACCAGTTACGGTTATGGCTACACCTTC. This codes for CATSYGYGYTF. This chain links TRBV24-1 with TRBJ1-2; D is unclear. V was shortened by 6 bases and J by 5 bases, with 6 bases between the two germline ends. Per germline, CDR1 KGHDR and CDR2 SFDVKD. This CDR3 is built from 11 residues.

The CDR3 spells CASSTRRGSTNEKLFF. CDR3 DNA: TGTGCCAGCAGTACCCGACGGGGGTCAACTAATGAAAAACTGTTTTTT. J is TRBJ1-4 and V is TRBV6-6; the D gene is possibly TRBD1 (5 bases). Germline CDR1 and CDR2: MNHNY and SVGAGI (reference sequence). Trimming left V 5 bases short and J 0 bases short, with 13 bases between. This CDR3 comprises 16 residues.

This sequence joins TRBV5-6 and TRBJ1-2; maybe TRBD1 (6 bases). Germline CDR1 is SGHDT and CDR2 is YYEEEE. The CDR3 is made up of 15 amino acids. V lost 3 bases and J lost 2, with 14 bases in between. The CDR3 DNA reads TGTGCCAGCAGCTCTATTCAGGGGATCAACTATGGCTACACCTTC. It codes for CASSSIQGINYGYTF.

The chain's CDR3 is CASGGYSEAFF. In nucleotides, the CDR3 is TGCGCCAGCGGCGGGTACTCTGAAGCTTTCTTT. This chain uses TRBV4-1 with TRBJ1-1; D not certain. This CDR3 has 11 residues. The V end lost 8 bases, the J end lost 6 bases, and 10 bases lay between the germline ends. CDR1 MGHRA and CDR2 YSYEKL come from the germline V gene.

The chain couples TRBV5-6 to TRBJ1-2, with D perhaps matching TRBD1 (6 bases). The CDR3 has 16 amino acids. The germline V gene has CDR1 SGHDT and CDR2 YYEEEE. V dropped 3 bases and J dropped 2 bases, with 17 bases sitting between them. Written as DNA, the CDR3 is TGTGCCAGCAGCTCAGCCGGGACACTGTTGAACTATGGCTACACCTTC. Translated, it gives CASSSAGTLLNYGYTF.

This clone has only one observation. This chain uses TRBV9 with TRBJ1-3, with D tentatively TRBD1 (6 bases). This CDR3 region has 16 residues. The germline V gene has CDR1 SGDLS and CDR2 YYNGEE. V lost 3 bases and J 1 base, leaving 14 bases between the germline ends. Here the CDR3 DNA reads TGTGCCAGCAGCGCATTACCACAGGGATCTGGAAACACCATATATTTT. Residues: CASSALPQGSGNTIYF.

The chain recombines TRBV19 with TRBJ1-6; no firm D call. The CDR3 loop spans 13 amino acids. CDR1 LNHDA and CDR2 SQIVND come from the germline V gene (reference sequence). V was shortened by 3 bases and J by 4 bases, with 4 bases between the two germline ends. CDR3 residues: CASSIGYNSPLHF. CDR3 coding DNA: TGTGCCAGTAGTATCGGTTATAATTCACCCCTCCACTTT.

As concerns this clone: Just one base apart from a much larger clone, this may be a read error. The chain employs TRBV5-1 and TRBJ1-1; D is undetermined. Germline CDR1 is SGHRS and CDR2 is YFSETQ. This CDR3 has 13 residues. Trimming shortened V by 3 bases and J by 1 base, and 7 bases separated the two germline ends. In DNA form, the CDR3 reads TGCGCCAGCAGCTCGGACTGGAACACTGAAGCTTTCTTT. Encoded protein: CASSSDWNTEAFF.

V usage is TRBV19 and J usage is TRBJ1-2; D not certain. The CDR3 runs 13 residues. Germline V lookup: CDR1 LNHDA, CDR2 SQIVND (reference sequence). V was clipped by 0 bases and J by 5 bases, with 7 bases between them. The CDR3: CASSIEGGYGYTF. CDR3 DNA: TGTGCCAGTAGTATAGAGGGCGGGTATGGCTACACCTTC.

The rearrangement links TRBV18 to TRBJ2-2; D is possibly TRBD1 (5 bases). V was trimmed by 5 bases and J by 0 bases, leaving 7 bases between them. The CDR3 runs to 14 residues. Germline V lookup: CDR1 KGHSH, CDR2 LQKENI. The CDR3 loop reads CASSLQANTGELFF. The DNA of the CDR3 is TGTGCCAGCTCATTACAGGCGAACACCGGGGAGCTGTTTTTT.

The V gene is TRBV14, the J gene TRBJ1-2, with TRBD1 as a possible D gene (5 bases). There are 13 residues in the CDR3. The V end was cut by 0 bases, the J end by 5 bases, with 7 bases between. Germline CDR1 reads SGHDN; CDR2 reads FVKESK. The CDR3 region has the DNA TGTGCCAGCAGCCAAGACAGGGTGTATGGCTACACCTTC. Translated, it gives CASSQDRVYGYTF.

The chain combines TRBV3-1 (or the pseudogene TRBV3-2) with TRBJ1-1; perhaps TRBD1 as D (5 bases). The CDR3 loop spans 13 amino acids. The V gene's germline CDR1 is LGHDT and CDR2 YNNKEL (reference sequence). With 0 bases removed from V and 7 bases from J, the gap between germline ends came to 9 bases. The CDR3 DNA is TGTGCCAGCAGCCAAGAAAGGAGGGGTGAAGCTTTCTTT. Its translation: CASSQERRGEAFF.

This rearrangement joins TRBV7-8 to TRBJ1-2; 9 nucleotides agree with TRBD1. The CDR3 totals 16 residues. V shed 5 bases and J 4 bases; nucleotides not matched to a gene: 11. The germline V gene encodes CDR1 SGHVS and CDR2 FQNEAQ. The chain's CDR3 is CASSNRDRDRFYGYTF. As DNA, the CDR3 is TGTGCCAGCAGCAACCGGGACAGGGATAGGTTCTATGGCTACACCTTC.

This chain connects TRBV5-1 to TRBJ1-1; TRBD1 might be the D (6 bases). The ends were cut back, 1 base at V and 1 base at J, with 11 bases in the middle. The CDR3 length is 15 residues. The germline V gene has CDR1 SGHRS and CDR2 YFSETQ. The CDR3 is CASSLSATGNTEAFF. CDR3 coding DNA: TGCGCCAGCAGCTTGTCTGCGACAGGGAACACTGAAGCTTTCTTT.

The V and J genes are TRBV7-9 and TRBJ1-5; tentatively, D is TRBD1 (6 bases). The CDR3 covers 13 residues. With 6 bases removed from V and 5 bases from J, the gap between germline ends came to 11 bases. CDR1 is SEHNR and CDR2 is FQNEAQ in the germline V gene (reference sequence). The CDR3 DNA reads as TGTGCCAGCAGACTACAGGGTGATCAGCCCCAGCATTTT. It encodes CASRLQGDQPQHF.

J is TRBJ1-4 and V is TRBV5-8, with TRBD1 identical over 7 bases. The CDR3 consists of 16 residues. CDR1 and CDR2 from the germline V gene are SGHTS and YDEGEE. The trim removed 5 bases at V and 3 bases at J, leaving 10 bases unmatched. The CDR3 loop reads CASSRGTQGANEKLFF. The CDR3 bases are TGTGCCAGCAGTCGAGGGACCCAGGGGGCTAATGAAAAACTGTTTTTT. Combining the CDR3 with reference TRBV5-8 and TRBJ1-4 gives the whole variable domain EAGVTQSPTHLIKTRGQQATLRCSPISGHTSVYWYQQALGLGLQFLLWYDEGEERNRGNFPPRFSGRQFPNYSSELNVNALELEDSALYLCASSRGTQGANEKLFFGSGTQLSVL.

CDR3 sequence (DNA): TGCGCCAGCAGCTTGGAGCAGGGGGCTGAGACCCAGTACTTC. Its protein product is CASSLEQGAETQYF. V gene TRBV5-1 combines with J gene TRBJ2-5, with TRBD1 matching 8 bases. The J segment lost 5 bases and the V segment lost 0 bases, leaving 3 bases of the junction unmatched. Germline-derived CDR1 and CDR2 are SGHRS and YFSETQ. The CDR3 consists of 14 residues.

This chain joins TRBV7-9 and TRBJ1-6; perhaps TRBD1 as D (5 bases). CDR3 length: 14 residues. CDR1 is SEHNR and CDR2 is FQNEAQ in the germline V gene (reference sequence). Deletions cut 5 bases from V and 8 bases from J, with 13 bases between. For the CDR3, the DNA is TGTGCCAGCAGCCTCCAGGGTTTGGATTCACCCCTCCACTTT. It translates to CASSLQGLDSPLHF.

This chain joins TRBV6-7 and TRBJ1-5; TRBD1 agrees at 7 bases. TRBV6-7 falls under the ORF class, with uncertain function. The CDR3 spans 16 residues. V gave up 5 bases and J gave up 1 base; unmatched junction bases: 8. DNA for the CDR3: TGTGCCAGCAGTCGCAGACAGGGCCGGAGCAATCAGCCCCAGCATTTT. It is translated as CASSRRQGRSNQPQHF.

The chain uses TRBV10-3 and TRBJ2-6; D is unresolved. This CDR3 is 16 amino acids long. Germline V lookup: CDR1 ENHRY, CDR2 SYGVKD. With 8 bases removed from V and 0 bases from J, the gap between germline ends came to 14 bases. The CDR3 here is CAIGLSRNSGANVLTF. CDR3 sequence (DNA): TGTGCCATCGGGCTATCACGAAACTCTGGGGCCAACGTCCTGACTTTC.

The chain employs TRBV4-1 and TRBJ1-1; D might be TRBD1 (6 bases). Trimming pared 0 bases from V and 4 bases from J, leaving 18 bases between. Germline V gene sequence: CDR1 MGHRA, CDR2 YSYEKL. There are 17 residues in the CDR3. The DNA of the CDR3 is TGCGCCAGCAGCCAAGAAGGGGCGGGGGCCCTAGCCACTGAAGCTTTCTTT. Translated: CASSQEGAGALATEAFF.

This chain uses TRBV2 with TRBJ1-4, with 8 bases that match TRBD1. The junction had 7 bases not matched to a gene; V was cut back by 5 bases and J by 8 bases. The CDR3 contains 14 residues. Germline V CDR1 and CDR2: SNHLY, FYNNEI. The CDR3 nucleotides read TGTGCCAGCAGTCAAACGGGACAGGAGGAAAAACTGTTTTTT. As protein: CASSQTGQEEKLFF.

V gene TRBV15 combines with J gene TRBJ1-4; a weak D match, TRBD1 (6 bases). The germline CDR1 and CDR2 sequences are LNHNV and YYDKDF (reference sequence). CDR3 length: 14 amino acids. Trimming pared 0 bases from V and 8 bases from J, leaving 10 bases between. In DNA, the CDR3 is TGTGCCACCAGCAGAGAGGGGGGGCACGAAAAACTGTTTTTT. Translated: CATSREGGHEKLFF.

This clone was recorded once. The rearrangement uses TRBV6-5 and TRBJ1-4, with a weak D call TRBD1 (5 bases). From germline, CDR1 is MNHEY and CDR2 SVGAGI. This CDR3 spans 15 amino acids. V was shortened by 2 bases and J by 3 bases, with 10 bases between the two germline ends. The DNA of the CDR3 is TGTGCCAGCAGTTACGTTCAGGGTCCTAATGAAAAACTGTTTTTT. This gives the protein CASSYVQGPNEKLFF.

The chain combines TRBV6-5 with TRBJ1-2; D is unresolved. The CDR3 loop spans 14 amino acids. V lost 2 bases to trimming and J lost 6 bases, with 13 bases between them. Germline V gene data show CDR1 as MNHEY and CDR2 as SVGAGI. The CDR3, as DNA: TGTGCCAGCAGTTACACAGAGTTAACCAATGGCTACACCTTC. Its protein is CASSYTELTNGYTF.